The rows below give T cell receptor beta chains drawn from one sample of a study of blood T cells in healthy people across ages. TCRdb re-called the 5' RACE reads with MiXCR, one entry per CDR3 protein. The sample holds 790,000 or so distinct CDR3 sequences; more than 50% are singletons and the top ten take 20% to 30%. The sequencing input was blood. Source of these receptors: a man in his forties in good health. The CDR3 runs from the conserved cysteine through the conserved F or W. A D gene is named only where the DNA matches it firmly. Clone sizes are given selectively: once, few, many, or a class where the clone is expanded.

J: TRBJ2-5; V: TRBV2; length: 15; D: TRBD2; size: .; DNA: TGTGCCAGCAGGGGACTAGCGGAAATCCAAGAGACCCAGTACTTC; CDR3: CASRGLAEIQETQYF
J: TRBJ2-7; V: TRBV6-1; length: 20; D: .; size: once; DNA: TGTGCCAGTGGAGGGAGAGAGGGCCTAGGATTGAGCCTCGCCGTGCTCGAGCAGTACTTC; CDR3: CASGGREGLGLSLAVLEQYF
J: TRBJ2-5; V: TRBV4-3; length: 16; D: .; size: .; DNA: TGCGCCAGCAGCCAAGACTTGGGGACTGCTGAAGAGACCCAGTACTTC; CDR3: CASSQDLGTAEETQYF
J: TRBJ2-1; V: TRBV6-5; length: 13; D: TRBD1; size: few; DNA: TGTGCCAGCAGGCGGACAGGGGAGAATGAGCAGTTCTTC; CDR3: CASRRTGENEQFF
J: TRBJ2-5; V: TRBV12-3/TRBV12-4; length: 17; D: TRBD1; size: .; DNA: TGTGCCAGCAGTTTCATTGCGGACAGGGGGTCCCAAGAGACCCAGTACTTC; CDR3: CASSFIADRGSQETQYF
J: TRBJ2-7; V: TRBV3-1; length: 14; D: .; size: .; DNA: TGTGCCAGCAGCCCGTCCGGTGGATTTTGGGAGCAGTACTTC; CDR3: CASSPSGGFWEQYF
J: TRBJ2-1; V: TRBV20-1; length: 14; D: TRBD2; size: few; DNA: TGCAGTCCCAGGCGACTAGCGGCCCACAATGAGCAGTTCTTC; CDR3: CSPRRLAAHNEQFF
J: TRBJ2-7; V: TRBV6-1; length: 14; D: .; size: .; DNA: TGTGCCAGCAGTGACCCCGGGATTCTTCTCGAGCAGTACTTC; CDR3: CASSDPGILLEQYF
J: TRBJ2-1; V: TRBV7-2; length: 15; D: .; size: few; DNA: TGTGCCAGCAGCCCGGAGGGCCGGATTTTGAATGAGCAGTTCTTC; CDR3: CASSPEGRILNEQFF
J: TRBJ2-7; V: TRBV12-3/TRBV12-4; length: 16; D: TRBD2; size: few; DNA: TGTGCCAGCAGCTCCTTCGGGACTAGCGGGAGCTACGAGCAGTACTTC; CDR3: CASSSFGTSGSYEQYF
J: TRBJ2-3; V: TRBV7-3; length: 13; D: .; size: .; DNA: TGTGCCAGCACTCCAGGGGCGCCGGATACGCAGTATTTT; CDR3: CASTPGAPDTQYF
J: TRBJ2-7; V: TRBV10-3; length: 17; D: TRBD1; size: .; DNA: TGTGCCATCAGTGAGTCCCCCCTCGGGACAGGGTTCCACGAGCAGTACTTC; CDR3: CAISESPLGTGFHEQYF
J: TRBJ1-2; V: TRBV11-2; length: 18; D: TRBD1; size: .; DNA: TGTGCCAGCAGCCCATCCGGGACAGGGAGTCTTAGTAGCTATGGCTACACCTTC; CDR3: CASSPSGTGSLSSYGYTF
J: TRBJ1-4; V: TRBV6-5; length: 15; D: .; size: few; DNA: TGTGCCAGCAGTCCGGGACGGGCAACTAATGAAAAACTGTTTTTT; CDR3: CASSPGRATNEKLFF
J: TRBJ2-3; V: TRBV10-3; length: 13; D: .; size: few; DNA: TGTGCCATCAGTATAACAAGCACAGATACGCAGTATTTT; CDR3: CAISITSTDTQYF
J: TRBJ2-5; V: TRBV29-1; length: 11; D: .; size: .; DNA: TGCAGCGTCCCGAACTACAATGAGCAGTACTTC; CDR3: CSVPNYNEQYF
J: TRBJ1-5; V: TRBV6-1; length: 13; D: .; size: few; DNA: TGTGCCAGCAGTGACGGCAGAGATCAGCCCCAGCATTTT; CDR3: CASSDGRDQPQHF
J: TRBJ2-7; V: TRBV12-3/TRBV12-4; length: 13; D: TRBD1; size: .; DNA: TGTGCCAGCAGGGAGGCCGGGACAGGCGAGCAGTACTTC; CDR3: CASREAGTGEQYF